Listed here is a single TCR beta chain. This record belongs to a study of blood T cell repertoires in COVID-19. Study context: Samples representing acute and convalescent COVID-19 were sourced from the United States, Italy and Spain. PBMCs, B-cell-depleted T cells, or T cells were the source of the cDNA or gDNA that made up the material.

Sequencing was performed with immunoSEQ multiplex PCR; in TCRdb, only in-frame clones are kept and a portion is missing. The data contain some 210,000 clones, about 90% of them singletons. Sequenced: peripheral blood. The clonotype was recovered from a young man with acute or convalescent COVID-19.

CDR3 in amino acids: CASSIGGSGANVLTF. The CDR3 region has the DNA TGTGCCAGTAGTATAGGAGGTTCTGGGGCCAACGTCCTGACTTTC. This chain links TRBV19 with TRBJ2-6; D gene unclear. This CDR3 has 15 amino acids. The V gene lost 1 base and the J gene lost 1 base, with 5 bases spanning the gap. Per the germline V gene, CDR1 is LNHDA and CDR2 is SQIVND (reference sequence).